This is a list of T cell receptor beta chains from one sample in a study of identical twins. A single record per CDR3 protein comes from TCRdb applying MiXCR to the 5' RACE reads. This table holds 200,000 to 300,000 distinct CDR3 sequences, 10% to 13% found once. The sequencing sample was made of memory T cells sorted from blood. Receptors were obtained from a man aged 45-65 years in good health. CDR3s leave out the opening cysteine and the closing phenylalanine or tryptophan. Fields, in order: V gene, D gene, J gene, CDR3 length, CDR3 protein. The D gene is left open where the match is weak.

>TRBV2|TRBD2|TRBJ2-1|15
ASSEAGGGTAADEQF
>TRBV12-3/TRBV12-4|-|TRBJ1-1|11
ASSLRGQPEAF
>TRBV28|-|TRBJ2-7|14
ASSRFSLRRAPEQY
>TRBV29-1|TRBD2|TRBJ2-3|13
SSRAGYWTADTQY
>TRBV28|-|TRBJ1-6|11
ASSLQSKITLH
>TRBV20-1|TRBD1|TRBJ2-3|14
SARIGQGSYTDTQY
>TRBV4-3|TRBD2|TRBJ2-3|14
ASSQGVGSGSNTQY
>TRBV25-1|-|TRBJ2-3|12
ASSGVGYTDTQY
>TRBV6-5|-|TRBJ2-2|16
ASSYFRGRRGTGGELF
>TRBV7-2|-|TRBJ2-1|12
ASSLRQPWYEQF
>TRBV7-3|-|TRBJ2-1|11
ASSLNSPSEQF
>TRBV11-2|TRBD2|TRBJ2-3|16
ASSLLERSGRRIDTQY
>TRBV7-2|TRBD1|TRBJ1-3|13
ASSQGTVNGNTIY